This T cell receptor beta chain was sequenced during a study of neurological immune-mediated disorders. General observations from the study: Healthy controls had more TCR clonal expansion than multiple sclerosis, which showed the least, whereas HTLV-1-associated myelopathy showed the most.

The method for making cDNA was 5'RACE, and it used 10-nucleotide random UMIs. Each sequencing run yielded over 170 million TCR-beta sequences from 15-18 subjects. TCRdb itself ran the 5' RACE reads through MiXCR, one entry per CDR3 protein. Of 27,000 or so distinct CDR3 sequences detected, 3.3% appear once; the ten largest clones hold 7%. There are 16 residues in the CDR3. V dropped 5 bases and J dropped 9; count of bases not matched to a gene: 14. In germline, CDR1 is SGHVS, CDR2 FNYEAQ. There are many counts of this clonotype. Its antigen is unidentified. Source material: PBMCs. This clonotype was obtained from a woman between 25 and 40 years old with multiple sclerosis. V is TRBV7-6 and J is TRBJ2-1, with TRBD2 matching over 9 bases. CDR3 coding DNA: TGTGCCAGCAGCACAGCAAGGGGACTAGCAGGGGGTGAGCAGTTCTTC. Its translation is CASSTARGLAGGEQFF.